The 2 T cell receptor beta chains below all came from one sample that was sequenced in a study of shared clonotypes between healthy human individuals. Sequencing used immunoSEQ multiplex PCR; TCRdb keeps in-frame clones, though not all of them. This table holds 550,000 to 600,000 clones, around three quarters found once. The specimen was PBMCs. All receptors derive from a woman between 40 and 50 years old in good health. Some clones in this sample may be carry-over from other donors' samples.

The chain employs TRBV14 and TRBJ1-2; unclear D gene. Germline CDR1 and CDR2: SGHDN and FVKESK. CDR3 length: 13 amino acids. V lost 3 bases, J lost 7 bases, and 12 bases lay in between. For the CDR3, the DNA is TGTGCCAGCAGCCAGGCACTCTCTGCTGGCTACACCTTC. Protein sequence: CASSQALSAGYTF.

The rearrangement joins TRBV30 to TRBJ2-3; D may match TRBD1 or TRBD2 (5 bases each). The CDR3 runs 13 residues. CDR1 is GTSNPN and CDR2 is SVGIG in the germline V gene (reference sequence). V lost 5 bases and J 3 bases, leaving 12 bases between the germline ends. CDR3 protein: CAWLRGPTDTQYF. CDR3 DNA sequence: TGTGCCTGGCTACGGGGCCCAACAGATACGCAGTATTTT.